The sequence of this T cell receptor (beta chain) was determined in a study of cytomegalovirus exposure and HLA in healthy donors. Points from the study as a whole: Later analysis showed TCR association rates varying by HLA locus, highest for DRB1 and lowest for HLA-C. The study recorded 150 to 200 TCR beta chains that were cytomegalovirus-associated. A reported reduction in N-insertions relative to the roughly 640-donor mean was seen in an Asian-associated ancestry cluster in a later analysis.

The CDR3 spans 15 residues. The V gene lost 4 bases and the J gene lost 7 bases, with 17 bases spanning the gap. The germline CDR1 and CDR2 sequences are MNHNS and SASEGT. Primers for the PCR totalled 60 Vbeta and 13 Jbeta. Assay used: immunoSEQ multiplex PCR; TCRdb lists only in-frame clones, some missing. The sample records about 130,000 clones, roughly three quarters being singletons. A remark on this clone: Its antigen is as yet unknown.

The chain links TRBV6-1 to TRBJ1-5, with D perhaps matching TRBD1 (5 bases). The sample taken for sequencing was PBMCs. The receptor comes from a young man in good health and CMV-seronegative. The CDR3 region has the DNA TGTGCCAGCAGTGCCCCAATAGGGGCTCACCAGCCCCAGCATTTT. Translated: CASSAPIGAHQPQHF.